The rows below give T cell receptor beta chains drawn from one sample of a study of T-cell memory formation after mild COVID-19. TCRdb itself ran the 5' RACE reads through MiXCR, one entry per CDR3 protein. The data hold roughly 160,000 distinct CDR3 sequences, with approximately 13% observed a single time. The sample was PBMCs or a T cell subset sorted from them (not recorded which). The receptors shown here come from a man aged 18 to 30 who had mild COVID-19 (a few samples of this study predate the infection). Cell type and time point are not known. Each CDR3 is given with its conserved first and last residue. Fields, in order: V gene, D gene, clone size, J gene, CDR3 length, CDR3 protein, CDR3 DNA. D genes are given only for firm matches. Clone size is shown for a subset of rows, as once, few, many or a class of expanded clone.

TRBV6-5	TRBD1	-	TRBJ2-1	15	CASSSQPRDSNEQFF	TGTGCCAGCAGTTCCCAACCCCGGGACAGCAATGAGCAGTTCTTC
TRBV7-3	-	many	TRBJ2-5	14	CASSPTGLVKTQYF	TGTGCCAGCAGCCCTACAGGGCTGGTGAAGACCCAGTACTTC
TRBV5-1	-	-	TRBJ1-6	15	CASSLWSSYNSPLHF	TGCGCCAGCAGCTTGTGGAGCTCCTATAATTCACCCCTCCACTTT
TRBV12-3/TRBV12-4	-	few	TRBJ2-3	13	CASSLGSLDTQYF	TGTGCCAGCAGTTTAGGTAGTTTAGATACGCAGTATTTT
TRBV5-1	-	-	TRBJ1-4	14	CASSPGAGNEKLFF	TGCGCCAGCAGCCCGGGGGCGGGAAATGAAAAACTGTTTTTT
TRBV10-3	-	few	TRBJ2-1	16	CAISGPGTRGPNEQFF	TGTGCCATCAGTGGACCCGGGACGCGGGGACCCAATGAGCAGTTCTTC
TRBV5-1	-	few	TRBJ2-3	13	CASSSGNTDTQYF	TGCGCCAGCAGTTCCGGAAACACAGATACGCAGTATTTT
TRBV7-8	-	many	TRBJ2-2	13	CASRLRGTGELFF	TGTGCCAGCAGGCTTCGGGGTACCGGGGAGCTGTTTTTT
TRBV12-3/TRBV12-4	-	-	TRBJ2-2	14	CASSRQRNTGELFF	TGTGCCAGCAGCCGACAGCGGAACACCGGGGAGCTGTTTTTT
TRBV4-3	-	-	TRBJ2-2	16	CASSQGVSTNTGELFF	TGCGCCAGCAGCCAAGGGGTATCAACTAACACCGGGGAGCTGTTTTTT
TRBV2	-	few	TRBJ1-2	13	CASSGGANYGYTF	TGTGCCAGCAGCGGAGGGGCTAACTATGGCTACACCTTC
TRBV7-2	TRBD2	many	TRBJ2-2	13	CASSSGLPGELFF	TGTGCCAGCAGCTCGGGACTACCCGGGGAGCTGTTTTTT
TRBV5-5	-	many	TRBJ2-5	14	CASSLTTVQETQYF	TGTGCCAGCAGCTTGACGACAGTTCAAGAGACCCAGTACTTC
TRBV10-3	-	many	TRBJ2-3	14	CAISVGAGTDTQYF	TGTGCCATCAGTGTGGGGGCCGGCACAGATACGCAGTATTTT
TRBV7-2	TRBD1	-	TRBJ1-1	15	CASSFLGDRDTEAFF	TGTGCCAGCAGCTTCTTAGGAGACAGGGACACTGAAGCTTTCTTT
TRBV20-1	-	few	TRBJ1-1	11	CRGEDNTEAFF	TGCAGGGGGGAGGATAACACTGAAGCTTTCTTT
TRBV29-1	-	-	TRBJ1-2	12	CSVVGGNYGYTF	TGCAGCGTTGTAGGGGGGAACTATGGCTACACCTTC
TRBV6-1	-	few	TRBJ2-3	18	CASSAPPEGQTRTDTQYF	TGTGCCAGCAGTGCCCCCCCCGAAGGACAGACTCGCACAGATACGCAGTATTTT
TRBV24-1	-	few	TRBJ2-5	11	CATSDFRSQYF	TGTGCCACCAGTGATTTCCGGTCCCAGTACTTC
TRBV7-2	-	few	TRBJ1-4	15	CASSSAGTSNEKLFF	TGTGCCAGCAGCTCGGCCGGGACGTCGAATGAAAAACTGTTTTTT
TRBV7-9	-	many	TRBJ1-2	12	CASSSTDLGYTF	TGTGCCAGCAGCTCTACGGACCTTGGCTACACCTTC
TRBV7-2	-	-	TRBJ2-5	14	CASSPLATQETQYF	TGTGCCAGCAGCCCCCTAGCGACACAAGAGACCCAGTACTTC
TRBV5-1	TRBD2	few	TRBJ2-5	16	CASSPNSSGGRRAQYF	TGCGCCAGCAGCCCTAACTCTAGCGGGGGCCGACGGGCCCAGTACTTC
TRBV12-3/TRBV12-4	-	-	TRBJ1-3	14	CASSKQGGGNTIYF	TGTGCCAGCAGTAAACAGGGCGGTGGAAACACCATATATTTT
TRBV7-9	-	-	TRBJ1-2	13	CASSLAGLSGYTF	TGTGCCAGCAGCTTAGCTGGGCTCTCCGGCTACACCTTC
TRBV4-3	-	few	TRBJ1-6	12	CASSHKGEPLHF	TGCGCCAGCAGCCACAAGGGCGAACCCCTCCACTTT
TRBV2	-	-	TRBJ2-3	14	CASKRDWNSDTQYF	TGTGCCAGCAAGAGGGACTGGAACTCAGATACGCAGTATTTT
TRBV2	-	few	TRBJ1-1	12	CASRERGPEAFF	TGTGCCAGCAGAGAACGAGGCCCTGAAGCTTTCTTT
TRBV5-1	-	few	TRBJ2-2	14	CASSTASHTGELFF	TGCGCCAGCAGCACCGCTTCGCACACCGGGGAGCTGTTTTTT
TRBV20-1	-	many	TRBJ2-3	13	CSVPTGGTDTQYF	TGCAGTGTCCCGACAGGTGGCACAGATACGCAGTATTTT
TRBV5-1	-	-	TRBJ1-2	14	CASTRGQGNYGYTF	TGCGCCAGCACCCGCGGCCAGGGGAACTATGGCTACACCTTC
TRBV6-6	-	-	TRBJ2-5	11	CASRGTETQYF	TGTGCCAGCAGGGGGACAGAGACCCAGTACTTC
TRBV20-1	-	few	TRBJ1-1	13	CSARDLGAAEAFF	TGCAGTGCTAGAGACCTGGGGGCGGCTGAAGCTTTCTTT
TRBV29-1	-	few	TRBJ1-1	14	CSVENPGSYTEAFF	TGCAGCGTTGAAAATCCAGGATCCTACACTGAAGCTTTCTTT
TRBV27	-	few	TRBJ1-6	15	CASSFEGAINSPLHF	TGTGCCAGCAGTTTCGAGGGAGCGATAAATTCACCCCTCCACTTT
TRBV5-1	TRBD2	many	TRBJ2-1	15	CASSARGGYYNEQFF	TGCGCCAGCAGCGCGCGGGGGGGCTACTACAATGAGCAGTTCTTC
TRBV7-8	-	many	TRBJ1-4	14	CASSQGSGYEKLFF	TGTGCCAGCAGCCAGGGCTCGGGATATGAAAAACTGTTTTTT
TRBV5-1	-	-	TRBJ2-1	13	CASSLAPGWEQFF	TGCGCCAGCAGCTTGGCTCCGGGTTGGGAGCAGTTCTTC
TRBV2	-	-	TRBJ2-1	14	CASSDRGWGNEQFF	TGTGCCAGCAGTGATAGGGGTTGGGGCAATGAGCAGTTCTTC
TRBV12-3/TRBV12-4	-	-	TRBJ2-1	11	CASRRVDEQFF	TGTGCCAGCAGACGAGTCGATGAGCAGTTCTTC
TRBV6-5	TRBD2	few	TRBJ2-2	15	CASSYSGGGGGELFF	TGTGCCAGCAGTTACAGCGGGGGGGGAGGCGGGGAGCTGTTTTTT
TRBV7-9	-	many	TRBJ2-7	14	CASSLQSSSYEQYF	TGTGCCAGCAGCTTACAGAGTAGCTCCTACGAGCAGTACTTC
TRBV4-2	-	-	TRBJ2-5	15	CASSRDGTPLETQYF	TGTGCCAGCAGCCGGGACGGGACTCCACTGGAGACCCAGTACTTC
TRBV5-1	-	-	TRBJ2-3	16	CASSLIPGAGTDTQYF	TGCGCCAGCAGCTTGATCCCGGGGGCTGGCACAGATACGCAGTATTTT
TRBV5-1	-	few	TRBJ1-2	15	CASSAGGSSNYGYTF	TGCGCCAGCAGCGCGGGTGGCAGCTCTAACTATGGCTACACCTTC
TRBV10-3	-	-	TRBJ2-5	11	CASLGQETQYF	TGTGCCTCCCTTGGCCAAGAGACCCAGTACTTC
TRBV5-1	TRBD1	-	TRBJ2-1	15	CASRQQGVPYNEQFF	TGCGCCAGCAGGCAACAGGGGGTACCCTACAATGAGCAGTTCTTC
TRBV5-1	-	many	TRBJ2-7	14	CASSPRGGSYEQYF	TGCGCCAGCAGCCCCAGGGGGGGCTCCTACGAGCAGTACTTC
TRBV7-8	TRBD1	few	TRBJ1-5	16	CASSPNRGLGNQPQHF	TGTGCCAGCAGCCCGAACAGGGGGCTAGGCAATCAGCCCCAGCATTTT
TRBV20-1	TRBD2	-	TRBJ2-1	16	CSASPPLAGDYNEQFF	TGCAGTGCTAGCCCCCCTCTAGCGGGGGACTACAATGAGCAGTTCTTC
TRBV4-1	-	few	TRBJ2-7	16	CASSQGAAGRSYEQYF	TGCGCCAGCAGCCAAGGAGCGGCGGGACGGTCCTACGAGCAGTACTTC
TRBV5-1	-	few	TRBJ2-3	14	CASSSTPNTDTQYF	TGCGCCAGCAGCTCGACGCCTAACACAGATACGCAGTATTTT
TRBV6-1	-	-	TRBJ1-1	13	CASSVGENTEAFF	TGTGCCAGCAGTGTTGGAGAGAACACTGAAGCTTTCTTT
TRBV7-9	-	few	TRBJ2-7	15	CASSRDGAGSYEQYF	TGTGCCAGCAGCCGCGACGGGGCAGGATCCTACGAGCAGTACTTC
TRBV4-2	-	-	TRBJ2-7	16	CASSQAPVRGPFEQYF	TGTGCCAGCAGCCAAGCCCCGGTCAGGGGCCCCTTCGAGCAGTACTTC
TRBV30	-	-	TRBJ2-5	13	CAWSFRGGETQYF	TGTGCCTGGAGTTTCAGGGGCGGGGAGACCCAGTACTTC
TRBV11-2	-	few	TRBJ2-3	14	CASSPTSGFVTQYF	TGTGCCAGCAGCCCCACGTCCGGATTTGTTACGCAGTATTTT
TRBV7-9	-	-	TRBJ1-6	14	CASSLISGNSPLHF	TGTGCCAGCAGCTTGATCTCCGGTAATTCACCCCTCCACTTT
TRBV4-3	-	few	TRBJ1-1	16	CASSQGTDSMNTEAFF	TGCGCCAGCAGCCAGGGTACTGACAGCATGAACACTGAAGCTTTCTTT
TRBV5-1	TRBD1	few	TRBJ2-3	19	CASSLVGSWGQGVPDTQYF	TGCGCCAGCAGCTTGGTTGGGTCCTGGGGACAGGGGGTGCCAGATACGCAGTATTTT